The 8 T cell receptor beta chains reported below all come from one sample, sequenced in a study of T cells expressing NK-cell markers. TCRdb reprocessed the 5' RACE reads, keeping one entry per CDR3 protein, no DNA. In all, the sample yields over 200,000 distinct CDR3 sequences. Specimen: blood T cells: a sorted CD56 or NKG2C T cell subset, CD4+ or CD8+ T cells, or bulk PBMC T cells (not recorded which). The receptor set was obtained from a man aged 18 to 29 in good health.

The genes are TRBV10-3 and TRBJ2-3; the TRBD2 assignment by TCRdb is unverifiable without DNA. CDR1 and CDR2 from the germline V gene are ENHRY and SYGVKD. The CDR3 has 13 amino acids. CDR3 sequence reads: CAISEKGKDTQYF.

V usage is TRBV20-1 and J usage is TRBJ1-5; absent DNA, TCRdb's TRBD1 call cannot be checked. The CDR3 covers 14 residues. Germline assignment: CDR1 DFQATT and CDR2 SNEGSKA (reference sequence). The CDR3 is CSARDLQGSQPQHF.

The chain is built from TRBV11-2 and TRBJ2-1; no DNA is available, so the TRBD2 call from TCRdb remains unchecked. CDR1 is SGHAT and CDR2 is FQNNGV in the germline V gene. The CDR3 contains 16 residues. The chain's CDR3 is CASSFPLGTSYNEQFF.

The chain carries TRBV12-3 or TRBV12-4 and TRBJ1-1. The CDR3 has 14 residues. CDR3 amino acids: CATRTPGWDTEAFF.

The chain couples TRBV16 to TRBJ1-4. Germline V gene data show CDR1 as KGHSY and CDR2 as FQNENV. This CDR3 is built from 15 residues. This CDR3 is CASSPGHIGHEKLFF. The full variable domain, completed using reference TRBV16 and TRBJ1-4, is GEEVAQTPKHLVRGEGQKAKLYCAPIKGHSYVFWYQQVLKNEFKFLISFQNENVFDETGMPKERFSAKCLPNSPCSLEIQATKLEDSAVYFCASSPGHIGHEKLFFGSGTQLSVL.

This chain connects TRBV5-6 to TRBJ2-7; TCRdb names TRBD2, which stays unverified in the absence of DNA. The CDR3 is 13 residues long. CDR1 is SGHDT, CDR2 YYEEEE, per germline. This CDR3 is CASSNQSPKRQYF.

This chain connects TRBV29-1 to TRBJ1-3; the D call of TRBD1 rests on TCRdb alone, since no DNA is present to check it. The CDR3 totals 15 residues. Germline assignment: CDR1 SQVTM and CDR2 ANQGSEA. CDR3 loop: CSVEDLDSGGYTIYF.

The chain combines TRBV10-2 with TRBJ1-2; TCRdb returns TRBD1, unconfirmable since there is no DNA. The CDR3 runs to 13 residues. Per germline, CDR1 WSHSY and CDR2 SAAADI. CDR3 protein: CASSESKYRGYTF.